The clone carrying this T cell receptor (beta chain) was recorded a few times. The data were taken from a study of regulatory T cells in long-lasting Graves disease. Time point given: newly diagnosed GD, antithyroid drugs for less than 3 months. Following extraction of RNA from PBMCs, that RNA was used to make the TCR library. The trim removed 2 bases at V and 7 bases at J, leaving 9 bases unmatched. This CDR3 is built from 15 residues. CDR1 SGDLS and CDR2 YYNGEE come from the germline V gene. To make TCR beta libraries, researchers used iRepertoire HTBI primers and Arm-PCR of CDR3 regions. TCRdb ran MiXCR on the multiplex PCR reads and lists one entry per CDR3 protein. The sample lists about 430,000 distinct CDR3 sequences; 15% were seen once. The sample was also linked to a second study, of T cells in Graves' hyperthyroidism and ophthalmopathy. From that report: It was uncontrolled infection, other autoimmune disease, pregnancy or lactation that excluded patients. With the HTBI primer set, the TCR CDR3 went through a first round of RT-PCR.

Sequencing was performed on peripheral blood mononuclear cells (PBMCs), taken at new diagnosis, from a patient treated with antithyroid drugs. The rearrangement links TRBV9 to TRBJ2-1; 7 nucleotides match TRBD1. The source of this sequence is a middle-aged woman with Graves disease. The CDR3 sequence is CASSVTGEWMNEQFF. Here the CDR3 DNA reads TGTGCCAGCAGCGTCACAGGGGAGTGGATGAATGAGCAGTTCTTC. The complete variable domain, with remaining parts taken from reference TRBV9 and TRBJ2-1, reads DSGVTQTPKHLITATGQRVTLRCSPRSGDLSVYWYQQSLDQGLQFLIQYYNGEERAKGNILERFSAQQFPDLHSELNLSSLELGDSALYFCASSVTGEWMNEQFFGPGTRLTVL.